The TCR beta chain described here comes from a study of identical twins. The V gene's germline CDR1 is WSHSY and CDR2 SAAADI. The CDR3 consists of 14 residues. The ends were cut back, 3 bases at V and 9 bases at J, with 12 bases in the middle. Via MiXCR, TCRdb re-called the 5' RACE reads, giving one row per CDR3 protein. The data show around 690,000 distinct CDR3 sequences, about 20% seen once. This sample was shared with a second study, whose subject was T cells expressing NK-cell markers.

The TCR originated in a woman younger than 30 in good health. The specimen sequenced was PBMCs. The genes are TRBV10-2 and TRBJ1-6; D might be TRBD1 (5 bases). CDR3 protein: CASSDPGTTSPLHF. CDR3 DNA: TGCGCCAGCAGTGATCCCGGGACCACTTCACCCCTCCACTTT.